The entry below describes one T cell receptor (beta chain). The sample carries other DNA sequences with the same CDR3. Assay used: immunoSEQ multiplex PCR; TCRdb lists only in-frame clones, some missing. The sample has roughly 440,000 clones; around 89% are singletons. The CDR3 contains 14 residues. Trimming at V came to 1 base and at J to 3 bases, leaving 3 bases not matched to a gene. CDR1 and CDR2 (germline): KGHSH, LQKENI. This entry is derived from a study of blood T cell repertoires in COVID-19. The sample taken for sequencing was peripheral blood. This clonotype was obtained from a woman aged 50 to 60 with COVID-19, enrolled during active disease. The chain links TRBV18 to TRBJ2-7; 7 bases line up with TRBD2. Here the CDR3 DNA reads TGTGCCAGCTCACCACGGGGGGGAGACTACGAGCAGTACTTC. This translates into CASSPRGGDYEQYF.